Each of the 11 T cell receptor beta chains below was sequenced from the same sample in a study of shared clonotypes between healthy human individuals. Profiled with immunoSEQ multiplex PCR; TCRdb holds only in-frame clones, not every one. The table includes some 2.3 million clones, approximately 95% detected once. The sequenced material came from naive CD4+ T cells from PBMCs. Subset given: CD45RA+ positively selected. The receptors come from a man aged 18 to 29 in good health. Some clones in this sample may be carry-over from other donors' samples.

V usage is TRBV5-1 and J usage is TRBJ1-1, with D possibly being TRBD1 (5 bases). From germline, CDR1 is SGHRS and CDR2 YFSETQ. The CDR3 covers 16 residues. Trimming cost V 7 bases and J 0 bases, with 19 bases left between them. CDR3 coding DNA: TGCGCCAGCGCAATCCGGGGGGTGCAAATGAACACTGAAGCTTTCTTT. Its protein is CASAIRGVQMNTEAFF.

About this clone itself: The identical CDR3 is also encoded by other nucleotide sequences in the sample. The chain employs TRBV10-1 and TRBJ2-1, with D uncertain. This CDR3 has 13 amino acids. Germline V gives CDR1 WNHNN, CDR2 SYGVQD (reference sequence). Deletions cut 3 bases from V and 2 bases from J, with 5 bases between. DNA of the CDR3: TGCGCCAGCAGTGAAGGCCCCTACAATGAGCAGTTCTTC. Translating it yields CASSEGPYNEQFF.

In regard to this clone: Other DNA sequences of this sample code for an identical CDR3. The gene calls are TRBV28 and TRBJ1-3, with 9 bases fitting TRBD1. Germline V gene lookup returns CDR1 MDHEN and CDR2 SYDVKM. The junction had 5 bases not matched to a gene; V was cut back by 5 bases and J by 3 bases. The CDR3 is 15 residues long. This CDR3 is CASSKPGQGGNTIYF. DNA of the CDR3: TGTGCCAGCAGTAAGCCGGGACAGGGTGGAAACACCATATATTTT.

The chain is built from TRBV6-6 and TRBJ1-5; D might be TRBD1 (5 bases). The germline gives CDR1 MNHNY, CDR2 SVGAGI (reference sequence). Trimming removed 6 bases at V and 1 base at J, with 13 bases between. The CDR3 spans 15 residues. The CDR3 sequence: CASSLGARSNQPQHF. CDR3 nucleotide sequence: TGTGCCAGCAGCCTCGGGGCCAGGAGCAATCAGCCCCAGCATTTT.

The chain joins TRBV7-9 to TRBJ1-5; the D gene is possibly TRBD1 (5 bases). Germline V CDR1 and CDR2: SEHNR, FQNEAQ (reference sequence). V lost 8 bases and J 4 bases, leaving 15 bases between the germline ends. The CDR3 loop spans 14 amino acids. The CDR3 loop is CASCPGGGNQPQHF. In DNA, the CDR3 is TGTGCCAGCTGCCCGGGGGGGGGAAATCAGCCCCAGCATTTT. The whole variable domain, filled in from reference TRBV7-9 and TRBJ1-5, reads DTGVSQNPRHKITKRGQNVTFRCDPISEHNRLYWYRQTLGQGPEFLTYFQNEAQLEKSRLLSDRFSAERPKGSFSTLEIQRTEQGDSAMYLCASCPGGGNQPQHFGDGTRLSIL.

This chain connects TRBV19 to TRBJ1-2; 7 nucleotides agree with TRBD1. CDR3 length: 14 residues. With V trimmed by 4 bases and J by 4 bases, 6 bases remained unmatched. Germline assignment: CDR1 LNHDA and CDR2 SQIVND (reference sequence). The chain's CDR3 is CASSKDRVGYGYTF. The DNA for the CDR3 is TGTGCCAGTAGTAAAGACAGGGTCGGCTATGGCTACACCTTC.

This clone came up once. The gene calls are TRBV11-2 and TRBJ1-1, with D uncertain. V was pared by 4 bases and J by 3 bases, with 18 bases between. The CDR3 runs to 16 residues. Germline V gene data show CDR1 as SGHAT and CDR2 as FQNNGV. The CDR3 nucleotides read TGTGCCAGCAGCTACAATAGCCCTGGCAGTTACACTGAAGCTTTCTTT. Translation: CASSYNSPGSYTEAFF. The complete variable domain, with remaining parts taken from reference TRBV11-2 and TRBJ1-1, reads EAGVAQSPRYKIIEKRQSVAFWCNPISGHATLYWYQQILGQGPKLLIQFQNNGVVDDSQLPKDRFSAERLKGVDSTLKIQPAKLEDSAVYLCASSYNSPGSYTEAFFGQGTRLTVV.

The genes are TRBV5-6 and TRBJ2-7; TRBD1 matches at 9 bases. The CDR3 spans 14 residues. Looked up from germline, CDR1 is SGHDT and CDR2 is YYEEEE. The ends lost 5 bases at V and 1 base at J; junction bases unmatched: 4. CDR3 sequence: CASSWTGESYEQYF. DNA for the CDR3: TGTGCCAGCAGTTGGACAGGGGAATCCTACGAGCAGTACTTC.

The genes are TRBV28 and TRBJ1-4; a weak D match, TRBD1 (5 bases). The CDR3 runs 16 residues. The germline gives CDR1 MDHEN, CDR2 SYDVKM. Between the trimmed V and J ends, which lost 10 bases and 7 bases, there was a span of 25 bases. This CDR3 is CATRSPGWGRGEKLFF. CDR3 DNA: TGTGCCACCAGATCCCCCGGCTGGGGAAGGGGTGAAAAACTGTTTTTT.

A note on this clone: The sample contains more than one DNA sequence encoding this CDR3. The rearrangement links TRBV6-5 to TRBJ1-5; D uncertain. This CDR3 contains 13 residues. V gave up 5 bases and J gave up 0 bases, with 5 bases separating them. From germline, CDR1 is MNHEY and CDR2 SVGAGI. The CDR3 nucleotides read TGTGCCAGCAGTCCCCGTAGCAATCAGCCCCAGCATTTT. It is translated as CASSPRSNQPQHF.

The CDR3 sequence: CASSLSRTRGEQYF. Here the CDR3 DNA reads TGTGCCAGCAGTTTATCGCGGACTAGGGGCGAGCAGTACTTC. The V call is TRBV27, the J call TRBJ2-7; 7 bases are a match to TRBD2. V shed 0 bases, J shed 6 bases, and the junction held 5 bases outside the gene matches. The germline gives CDR1 MNHEY, CDR2 SMNVEV (reference sequence). The CDR3 is 14 amino acids.